This entry describes one TCR beta chain. This receptor's antigen is unknown. It has no much larger one-base neighbor in the sample; base qualities were not kept. The record originates from a study of cytomegalovirus exposure and HLA in healthy donors (dated by TCRdb to 2017 to 2019). With respect to the entire study: An earlier analysis of 587 of the donors reported 276 Gb of sequence data and about 120 million unique TCR beta sequences obtained from some 170 million T cells. In a later analysis, previously published TCR beta repertoires from more than 500 donors were re-analyzed and high-resolution HLA genotyping was added so that TCR occurrence patterns could be studied. To predict cytomegalovirus infection status, the study combined high-throughput TCR immunosequencing, statistical association of individual TCRs with disease status, and machine learning. Every discovery cohort repertoire had been produced on one sequencing platform. The number of donors typed differed by locus, with about 629-640 for A, B, C, DRB1 and DQB1, over 500 for DQA1, about 610 for DPA1, and around 450 for DPB1. The study used immunosequencing to profile the T cell repertoires of about 670 subjects and linked those repertoires to cytomegalovirus serostatus. A separate validation cohort of roughly 130 different subjects was used in addition to the roughly 720-subject first cohort. The aim of the study was to test whether cataloging public T cell receptors could identify signatures of past pathogen exposure. In a later genetic analysis, genome-wide SNP genotypes for about 65% of the roughly 670 donors were used, and that subset was treated as a discovery cohort. Among a few hundred genotyped donors of the cohort, an average of roughly 240,000 unique TCR beta nucleotide sequences were sequenced per donor, approximately 20% of them non-productive. Both class I and class II loci were covered by HLA typing, at four-digit resolution. To decide whether each TCR beta V gene segment behaved as functional or pseudogenic, an earlier analysis of 587 of the donors relied on high-throughput TCR beta sequencing. Four to six DR-DQ haplotypes were handled as single units for association and clustering, since linkage in the cohort was strong. Among the roughly 410 genotyped donors, 81% belonged to the genetic ancestry cluster associated with self-reported Caucasian donors. Approximately 300 gigabases of sequencing data and around 85 million unique TCR sequences made up an early release that covered nearly 650 HLA-typed donors. Donor age, sex, ethnicity and CMV serostatus were collected together with the repertoire data. The later analysis used no new phenotypic data to find candidate immune exposures, relying instead on TCR beta sequences and their occurrence across donors. Study-level results and caveats: It was suggested by the authors that the approach could potentially be generalized to other disease states and immunological phenotypes. HLA typing was unavailable for some donors at each locus, so association tests used only the typed subset. A later genetic analysis reported fewer N-insertions in productive TCRs among donors in an Asian-associated ancestry cluster than the roughly 620-donor mean. In a later analysis, HLA-associated TCR beta chains showed more clonal expansion and lower generation probabilities than non-associated chains that were equally common. According to a later analysis, parvovirus B19, influenza, CMV and Epstein-Barr virus appeared linked to several top co-occurrence clusters. A cluster of highly shared sequence variants was judged likely to be a technical artifact of the sequencing pipeline. An association between a missense DCLRE1C variant and V-gene and J-gene trimming of TCR beta chains was found in a later genetic analysis and replicated in an independent cohort. An earlier analysis of approximately 570 of the donors showed that most TCR beta V segments appeared in productive rearrangements either about 87% or about 30% of the time, which broadly matched IMGT annotations. The earlier analysis of some 540 of the donors excluded around 17 rarely observed V segments, including chromosome 9 orphons, because counts were too low. Sequencing depth was assumed to be roughly uniform across donors in the presence/absence analyses, though that assumption may not hold. In both the original and validation cohorts, the classifier was reported to diagnose cytomegalovirus status with high specificity and sensitivity. Across donors, most TCR sequences were observed very rarely, whereas some public TCRs were present in many individuals. Correlated functional status among segregating V segments might reflect linkage disequilibrium, but an unknown experimental factor could not be ruled out. A further reported finding was that TCR beta sequences accurately predicted the HLA-A and HLA-B alleles for most subjects in the first cohort. When HLA alleles, especially DR and DQ, strongly co-occurred, TCR associations were difficult to assign to individual alleles. A total of fewer than 200 TCR beta chains were listed by the study as associated with cytomegalovirus. According to a later analysis, most CMV-associated TCR beta chains appeared to be HLA-restricted, and the HLA associations seemed to be driven largely by CMV exposure. In a later analysis, more than 15,000 TCR beta sequences were associated with specific HLA alleles at a false discovery rate of 0.05. CMV serostatus was the only immune exposure information available for the cohort. In this cohort, only TCR beta chains were sequenced, and detectable features were limited by the absence of alpha or paired-chain data. In vitro tests confirmed that a few of the cytomegalovirus-associated TCR beta chains recognize cytomegalovirus antigens. In a later analysis, TCR association rates were found to vary across HLA loci, with the most associated TCRs seen for DRB1 alleles and the fewest for HLA-C alleles.

Library prep was done by the immunoSEQ multiplex PCR assay. For the multiplex PCR, a mixture combining 60 forward primers for TCR Vbeta segments and 13 reverse primers for TCR Jbeta segments was used. The CDR3 region of rearranged TCR beta genes was amplified from genomic DNA with a multiplex PCR assay. The amplified TCR beta libraries were sequenced on the Illumina HiSeq System as 87-base-pair reads. The authors' pipeline ran thus. In a later analysis, roughly 80 million unique TCR beta chains were counted across the roughly 610 repertoires, and around 10 million of these chains were shared by at least two donors. To remove PCR and sequencing errors, raw reads were error-corrected and collapsed into unique sequences using a nearest-neighbor algorithm that merged closely related sequences. CDR3 sequences were aligned to IMGT reference sequences to assign V, D and J gene segments. Each retained sequence needed at least a six-nucleotide match to both a V gene segment and a J gene segment. A rearrangement counted as productive if the CDR3 had no stop codons and remained in frame with V and J, and every other rearrangement counted as non-productive. Following IMGT convention, CDR3 was defined as the stretch from the second conserved V-encoded cysteine to the conserved J-encoded phenylalanine. In an earlier analysis of 587 of the donors, sequences lacking an unambiguous match to a single V gene segment were excluded. An earlier analysis of fewer than 650 of the donors classified V segments as functional when productive rearrangements were above 56.7% and as segregating when the standard deviation between donors was above 5%. A statistical classification framework was built to diagnose cytomegalovirus status from the catalog of TCR beta chain sequences. In a later analysis, TCR nucleotide sequences were compared against IMGT/GENE-DB human TR gene sequences so that V and J genes could be assigned. A later analysis assigned CDR3 sequences and most-parsimonious VDJ recombination scenarios with the TCRdist pipeline. In a later analysis, each TCR beta chain was defined by its CDR3 amino acid sequence together with its V-gene family, and reads lacking a unique V-gene family were excluded. A later analysis removed 550 to 700 highly shared, low-generation-probability nucleotide sequences to deal with suspected cross-contamination and a sequencing artifact. In a later analysis, a clonal expansion index was calculated for each public chain from normalized within-repertoire ranks of inferred template counts. Generation probabilities in a later analysis came from a VDJ recombination model fitted to out-of-frame rearrangements, and those results were checked against IGoR. In a later analysis, hypergeometric tests were used to score TCR-TCR, TCR-HLA and TCR-CMV co-occurrence, with a repertoire-size bias correction applied to TCR pairs. In a later analysis, false discovery rates were estimated by permuting HLA or CMV assignments 20 times. In a later analysis, co-occurring TCRs were grouped using DBSCAN, and TCRdist sequence similarity was added for clustering within HLA-allele-positive subsets. Repertoires with fewer than 30,000 or more than 120,000 public chains, plus five repertoires with anomalous nucleotide sharing, were excluded from co-occurrence clustering. TCRdb took this table from immuneACCESS and kept in-frame rearrangements with V and J called. Such tables lack part of the clones; where checked against another copy, unresolved V genes explain under half of the gap, and the rest is unexplained. From that table come the V and J calls and clone size; the DNA was used to work out D and trimming. A total of 150,000 to 200,000 clones appear in this sample, less than 90% of them only once. The biggest ten clones account for over 0.2% of the sample.

In total, more than 500 healthy bone marrow donors made up the cohort. Cohort members were all nominally healthy when sampled, although unrecorded immune exposures were likely present. The donor was CMV seronegative and was included in the group of around 320 seronegative cohort members. A peripheral blood sample was collected from each donor, and TCR beta sequencing was performed on peripheral blood mononuclear cells. Genomic DNA extraction from the blood cell samples was performed with the Qiagen DNeasy Blood Extraction Kit. The sequencing input was PBMCs. This sequence was found in a girl under two years old in good health and CMV-seronegative.

In nucleotides, the sequence is TGCAGCGTTGAAGACGGGACAGCCAAGACTTCCTACGAGCAGTACTTC. Its amino acids are CSVEDGTAKTSYEQYF. The V and J genes are TRBV29-1 and TRBJ2-7; TRBD1 aligns with 7 central bases. The germline V gene yields SQVTM for CDR1 and ANQGSEA for CDR2. Reading from cysteine to phenylalanine, the CDR3 counts 16 amino acids. Left in the record is the CDR3 DNA by itself, 48 bases read in frame from the first base. From V the trimming removes 0 bases and from J it removes 1 base, while the gene matches leave 9 bases of the junction unaccounted for.